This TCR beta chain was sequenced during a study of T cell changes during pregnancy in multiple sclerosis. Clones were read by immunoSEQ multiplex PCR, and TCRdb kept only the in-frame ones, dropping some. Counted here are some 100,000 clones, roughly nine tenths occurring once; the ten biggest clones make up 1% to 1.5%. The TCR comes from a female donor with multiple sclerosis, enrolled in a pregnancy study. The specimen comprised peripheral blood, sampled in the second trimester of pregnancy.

As DNA, the CDR3 is TGTGCCAGCGGGGCTAAGAAGAACACTGAAGCTTTCTTT. Its protein is CASGAKKNTEAFF. The V call is TRBV6-6, the J call TRBJ1-1, with D tentatively TRBD1 (5 bases). V was clipped by 8 bases and J by 1 base, with 11 bases between them. Per the germline V gene, CDR1 is MNHNY and CDR2 is SVGAGI (reference sequence). The CDR3 length is 13 residues.